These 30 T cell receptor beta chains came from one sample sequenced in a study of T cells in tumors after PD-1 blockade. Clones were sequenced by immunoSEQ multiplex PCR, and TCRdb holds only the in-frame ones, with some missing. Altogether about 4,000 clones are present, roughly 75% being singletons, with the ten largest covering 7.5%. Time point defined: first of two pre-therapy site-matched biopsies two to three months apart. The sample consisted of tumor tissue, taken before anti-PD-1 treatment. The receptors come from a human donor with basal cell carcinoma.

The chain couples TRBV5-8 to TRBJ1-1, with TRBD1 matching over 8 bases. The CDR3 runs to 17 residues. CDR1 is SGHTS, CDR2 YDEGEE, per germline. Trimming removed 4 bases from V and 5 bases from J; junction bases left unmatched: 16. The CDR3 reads CASSQTYGQGDFTEAFF. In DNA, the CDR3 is TGTGCCAGCAGCCAAACCTACGGACAGGGAGATTTTACTGAAGCTTTCTTT.

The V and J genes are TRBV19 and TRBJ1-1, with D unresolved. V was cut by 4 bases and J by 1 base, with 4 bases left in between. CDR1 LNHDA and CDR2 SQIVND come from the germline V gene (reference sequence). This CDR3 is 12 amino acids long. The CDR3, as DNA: TGTGCCAGTAGTAAGAGGAACACTGAAGCTTTCTTT. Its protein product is CASSKRNTEAFF.

The CDR3: CASSHLAKNIQYF. In nucleotides, the CDR3 is TGTGCCAGCAGTCACCTAGCCAAAAACATTCAGTACTTC. The genes are TRBV28 and TRBJ2-4; D is ambiguous. Between the trimmed V and J ends, which lost 5 bases and 0 bases, there was a span of 5 bases. The germline V gene encodes CDR1 MDHEN and CDR2 SYDVKM. This CDR3 has 13 residues.

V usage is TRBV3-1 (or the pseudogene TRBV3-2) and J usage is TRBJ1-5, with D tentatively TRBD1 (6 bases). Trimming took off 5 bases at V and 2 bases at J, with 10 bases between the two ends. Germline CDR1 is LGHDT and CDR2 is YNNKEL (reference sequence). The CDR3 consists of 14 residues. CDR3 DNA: TGTGCCAGCAGCTCCCGACAGGGCAATCAGCCCCAGCATTTT. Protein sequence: CASSSRQGNQPQHF.

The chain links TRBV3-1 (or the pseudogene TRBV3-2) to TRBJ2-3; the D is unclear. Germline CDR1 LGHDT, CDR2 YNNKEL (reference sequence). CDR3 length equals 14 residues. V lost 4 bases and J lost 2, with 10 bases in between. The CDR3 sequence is CASSLTLPTDTQYF. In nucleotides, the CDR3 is TGTGCCAGCAGCCTTACTTTGCCCACAGATACGCAGTATTTT.

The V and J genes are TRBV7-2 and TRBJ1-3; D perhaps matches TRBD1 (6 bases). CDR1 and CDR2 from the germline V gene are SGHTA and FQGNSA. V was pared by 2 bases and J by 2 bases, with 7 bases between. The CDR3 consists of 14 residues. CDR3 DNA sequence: TGTGCCAGCAGCTTACAGGGGCCTGGAAACACCATATATTTT. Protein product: CASSLQGPGNTIYF.

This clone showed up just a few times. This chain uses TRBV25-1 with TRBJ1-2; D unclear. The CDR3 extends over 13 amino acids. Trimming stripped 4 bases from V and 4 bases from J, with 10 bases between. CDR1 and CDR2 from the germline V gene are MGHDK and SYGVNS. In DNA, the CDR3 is TGTGCCAGCAGTGCCGGGAGCGGCTATGGCTACACCTTC. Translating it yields CASSAGSGYGYTF.

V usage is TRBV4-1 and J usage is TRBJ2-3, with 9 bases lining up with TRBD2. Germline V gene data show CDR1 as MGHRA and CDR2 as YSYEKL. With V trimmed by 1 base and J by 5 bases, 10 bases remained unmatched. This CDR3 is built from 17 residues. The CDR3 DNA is TGCGCCAGCAGCCAAGCTAGGGGCGGGGGGGCGAAAGATACGCAGTATTTT. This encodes CASSQARGGGAKDTQYF.

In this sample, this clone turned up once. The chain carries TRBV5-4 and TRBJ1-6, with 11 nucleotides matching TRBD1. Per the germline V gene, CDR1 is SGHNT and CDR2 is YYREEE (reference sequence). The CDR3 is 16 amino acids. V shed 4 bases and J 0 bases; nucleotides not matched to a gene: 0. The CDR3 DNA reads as TGTGCCAGCAGCGGGACAGGGGGCTCCTATAATTCACCCCTCCACTTT. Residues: CASSGTGGSYNSPLHF.

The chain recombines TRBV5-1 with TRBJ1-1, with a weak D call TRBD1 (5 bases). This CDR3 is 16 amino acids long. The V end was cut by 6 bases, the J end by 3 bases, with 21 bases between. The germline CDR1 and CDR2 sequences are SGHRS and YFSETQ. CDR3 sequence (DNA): TGCGCCAGCACAAAGGCCATGGGGGTTGGTTACACTGAAGCTTTCTTT. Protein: CASTKAMGVGYTEAFF.

The CDR3 nucleotides are TGTGCCAGCAGAGACAGGGGGGTCAGTATGGTAAATTCACCCCTCCACTTT. Encoded protein: CASRDRGVSMVNSPLHF. The chain is built from TRBV27 and TRBJ1-6; 9 bases are a match to TRBD1. The CDR3 length is 17 residues. Germline values: CDR1 MNHEY, CDR2 SMNVEV (reference sequence). Trimming removed 6 bases from V and 7 bases from J; junction bases left unmatched: 13.

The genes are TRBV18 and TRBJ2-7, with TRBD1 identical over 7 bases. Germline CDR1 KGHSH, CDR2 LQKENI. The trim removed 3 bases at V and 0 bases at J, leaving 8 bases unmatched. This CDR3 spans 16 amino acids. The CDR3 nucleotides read TGTGCCAGCTCACCTCAGGGGGTAGGAAGCTCCTACGAGCAGTACTTC. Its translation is CASSPQGVGSSYEQYF. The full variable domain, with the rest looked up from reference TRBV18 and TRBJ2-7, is NAGVMQNPRHLVRRRGQEARLRCSPMKGHSHVYWYRQLPEEGLKFMVYLQKENIIDESGMPKERFSAEFPKEGPSILRIQQVVRGDSAAYFCASSPQGVGSSYEQYFGPGTRLTVT.

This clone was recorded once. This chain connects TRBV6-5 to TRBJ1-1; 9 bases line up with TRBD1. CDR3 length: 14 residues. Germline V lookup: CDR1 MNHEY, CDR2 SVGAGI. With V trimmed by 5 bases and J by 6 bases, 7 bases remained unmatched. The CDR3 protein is CASSKNRGQAEAFF. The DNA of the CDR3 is TGTGCCAGCAGTAAGAACAGGGGGCAGGCTGAAGCTTTCTTT.

CDR3 residues: CASSPQRQGAGQPQHF. The CDR3 DNA reads TGTGCCAGCTCACCCCAGCGACAGGGGGCTGGTCAGCCCCAGCATTTT. The chain is built from TRBV18 and TRBJ1-5, with 10 bases aligning to TRBD1. J gave up 6 bases and V 3 bases, and 8 bases lay outside the gene matches. The germline CDR1 and CDR2 sequences are KGHSH and LQKENI. The CDR3 contains 16 residues.

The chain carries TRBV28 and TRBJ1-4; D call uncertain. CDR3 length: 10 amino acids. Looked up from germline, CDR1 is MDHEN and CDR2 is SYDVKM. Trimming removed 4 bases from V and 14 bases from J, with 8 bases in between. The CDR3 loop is CASSSTRLFF. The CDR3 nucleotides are TGTGCCAGCAGTTCAACAAGGCTGTTTTTT.

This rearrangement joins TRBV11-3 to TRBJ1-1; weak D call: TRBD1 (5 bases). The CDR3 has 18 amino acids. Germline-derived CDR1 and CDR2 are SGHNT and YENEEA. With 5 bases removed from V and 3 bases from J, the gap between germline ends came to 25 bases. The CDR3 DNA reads TGTGCCAGCAGCCCGCACGTCAATGGGGGGGAGTGGCACACTGAAGCTTTCTTT. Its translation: CASSPHVNGGEWHTEAFF.

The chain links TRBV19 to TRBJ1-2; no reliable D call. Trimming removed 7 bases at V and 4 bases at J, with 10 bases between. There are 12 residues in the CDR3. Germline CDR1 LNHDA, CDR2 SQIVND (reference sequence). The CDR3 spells CASKEGSYGYTF. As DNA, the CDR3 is TGTGCCAGTAAAGAGGGTTCCTATGGCTACACCTTC.

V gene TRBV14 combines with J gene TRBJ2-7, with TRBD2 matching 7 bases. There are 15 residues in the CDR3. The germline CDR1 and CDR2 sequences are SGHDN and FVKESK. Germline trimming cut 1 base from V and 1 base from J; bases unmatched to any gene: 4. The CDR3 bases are TGTGCCAGCAGCCAAGGAGGACTAGGTTCCTACGAGCAGTACTTC. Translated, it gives CASSQGGLGSYEQYF.

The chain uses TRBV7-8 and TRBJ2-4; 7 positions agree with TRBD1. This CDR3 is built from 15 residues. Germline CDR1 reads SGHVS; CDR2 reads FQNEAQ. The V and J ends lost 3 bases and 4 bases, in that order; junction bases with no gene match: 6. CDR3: CASSFATGAKNIQYF. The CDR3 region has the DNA TGTGCCAGCAGCTTTGCAACAGGGGCTAAAAACATTCAGTACTTC.

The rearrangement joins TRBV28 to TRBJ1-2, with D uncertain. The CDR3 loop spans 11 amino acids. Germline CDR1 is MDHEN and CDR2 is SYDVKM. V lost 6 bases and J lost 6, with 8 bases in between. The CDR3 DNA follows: TGTGCCAGCAGCGAGCAGCATGGCTACACCTTC. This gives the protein CASSEQHGYTF.

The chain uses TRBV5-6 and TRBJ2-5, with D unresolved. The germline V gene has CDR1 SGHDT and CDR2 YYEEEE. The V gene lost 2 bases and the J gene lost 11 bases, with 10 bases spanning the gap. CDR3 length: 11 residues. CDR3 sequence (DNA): TGTGCCAGCAGCTTTAACTACTTGCAGTACTTC. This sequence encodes CASSFNYLQYF.

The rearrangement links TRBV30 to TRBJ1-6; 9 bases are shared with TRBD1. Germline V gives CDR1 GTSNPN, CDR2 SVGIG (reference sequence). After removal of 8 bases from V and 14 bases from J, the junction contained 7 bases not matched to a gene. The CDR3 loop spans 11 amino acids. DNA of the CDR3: TGTGCCGGGGGACAGGGTGCGGCCCTCCACTTT. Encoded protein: CAGGQGAALHF.

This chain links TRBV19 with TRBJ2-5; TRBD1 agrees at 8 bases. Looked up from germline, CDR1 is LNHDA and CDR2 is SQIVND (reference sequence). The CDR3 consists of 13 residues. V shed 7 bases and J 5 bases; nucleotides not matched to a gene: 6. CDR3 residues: CASTPDRGETQYF. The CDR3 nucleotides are TGTGCCAGTACCCCCGACAGGGGTGAGACCCAGTACTTC.

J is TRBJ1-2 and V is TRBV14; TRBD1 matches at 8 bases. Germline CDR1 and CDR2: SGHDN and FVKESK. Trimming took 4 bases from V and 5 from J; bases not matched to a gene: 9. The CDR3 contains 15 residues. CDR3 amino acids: CASSRDRQGRYGYTF. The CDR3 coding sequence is TGTGCCAGCAGCCGAGACAGACAGGGGCGGTATGGCTACACCTTC.

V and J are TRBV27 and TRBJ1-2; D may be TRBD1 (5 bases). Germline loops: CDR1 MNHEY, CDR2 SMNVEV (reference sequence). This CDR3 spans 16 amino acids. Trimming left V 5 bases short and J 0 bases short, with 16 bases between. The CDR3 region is CASSGSWTLANYGYTF. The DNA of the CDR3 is TGTGCCAGCAGTGGGAGTTGGACACTAGCTAACTATGGCTACACCTTC.

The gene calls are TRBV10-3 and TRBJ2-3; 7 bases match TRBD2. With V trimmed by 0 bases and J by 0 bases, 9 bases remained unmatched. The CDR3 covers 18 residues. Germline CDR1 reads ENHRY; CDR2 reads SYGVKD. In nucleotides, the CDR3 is TGTGCCATCAGTGAGTCTAGTAGCGGGCGACCTAGCACAGATACGCAGTATTTT. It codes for CAISESSSGRPSTDTQYF.

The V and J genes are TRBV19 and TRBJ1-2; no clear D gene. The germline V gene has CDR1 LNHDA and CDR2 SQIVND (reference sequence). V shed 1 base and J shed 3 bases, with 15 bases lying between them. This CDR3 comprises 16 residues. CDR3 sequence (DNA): TGTGCCAGTAGTATAGGATTGCAGGAGGGAGACTATGGCTACACCTTC. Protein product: CASSIGLQEGDYGYTF.

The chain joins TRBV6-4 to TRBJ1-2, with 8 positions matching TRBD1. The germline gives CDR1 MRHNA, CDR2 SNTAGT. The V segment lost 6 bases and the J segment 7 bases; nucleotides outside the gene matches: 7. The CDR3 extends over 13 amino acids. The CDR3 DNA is TGTGCCAGCAGCCCGTCGGACAGGGTTGGCTACACCTTC. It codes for CASSPSDRVGYTF.

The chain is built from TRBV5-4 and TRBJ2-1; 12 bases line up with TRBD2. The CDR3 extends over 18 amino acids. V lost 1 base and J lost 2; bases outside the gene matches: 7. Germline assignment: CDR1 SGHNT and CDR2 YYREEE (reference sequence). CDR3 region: CASSLSSGGAGTYNEQFF. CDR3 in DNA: TGTGCCAGCAGCTTGTCTAGCGGGGGGGCCGGGACCTACAATGAGCAGTTCTTC. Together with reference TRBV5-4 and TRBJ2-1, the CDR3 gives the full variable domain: ETGVTQSPTHLIKTRGQQVTLRCSSQSGHNTVSWYQQALGQGPQFIFQYYREEENGRGNFPPRFSGLQFPNYSSELNVNALELDDSALYLCASSLSSGGAGTYNEQFFGPGTRLTVL.

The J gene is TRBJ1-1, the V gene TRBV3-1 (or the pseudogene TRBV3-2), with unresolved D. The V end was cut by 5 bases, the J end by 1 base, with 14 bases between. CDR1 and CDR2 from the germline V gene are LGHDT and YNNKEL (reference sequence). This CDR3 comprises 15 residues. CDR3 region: CASSSYLEPNTEAFF. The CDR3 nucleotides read TGTGCCAGCAGCTCCTACTTAGAGCCGAACACTGAAGCTTTCTTT.